Listed below are T cell receptor beta chains from one sample, sequenced in a study of T cells in tuberculosis. Generated by immunoSEQ multiplex PCR, the TCRdb table keeps only in-frame clones and is missing some. The table lists some 30,000 clones, around 90% of them singletons. Specimen: PBMCs. These receptors all stem from a donor between 10 and 29 years old with latent tuberculosis or without tuberculosis infection. Some clones in this sample may be carry-over from other donors' samples. Each CDR3 is given with its conserved first and last residue. A D gene is named only where the DNA matches it firmly. A row's size may be missing; if present it is once, few, many or a size class.

>TRBV9|TRBJ2-1|NA|TRBD1
TGTGCCAGCAGCGACTCAGGGGGCTCCTACAATGAGCAGTTCTTC
CASSDSGGSYNEQFF
>TRBV7-6|TRBJ2-3|NA|NA
TGTGCCAGCGGGGGTAGCGGAGGGGGCACAGATACGCAGTATTTT
CASGGSGGGTDTQYF
>TRBV15|TRBJ1-4|NA|NA
TGTGCCACCAGCAGAGAGTGGCAGGGCCGTGAAAAACTGTTTTTT
CATSREWQGREKLFF
>TRBV27|TRBJ2-7|NA|NA
TGTGCCAGCAGTTTATCCACAGTCCCCTCCGAGCAGTACTTC
CASSLSTVPSEQYF
>TRBV10-1|TRBJ2-7|NA|TRBD2
TGCGCCAGCAGTGCGAGCGGGGTCTACGAGCAGTACTTC
CASSASGVYEQYF
>TRBV4-2|TRBJ2-3|NA|TRBD2
TGTGCCAGCAGCCCAACTGGGGGGGGGAGCATCACAGATACGCAGTATTTT
CASSPTGGGSITDTQYF
>TRBV13|TRBJ2-7|NA|NA
TGTGCCAGCAGCTCCCCCGGACTGCTCCGCCACGAGCAGTACTTC
CASSSPGLLRHEQYF
>TRBV10-3|TRBJ2-3|NA|NA
TGTGCCACCTCGAGGGGACACCTTAATAGCACAGATACGCAGTATTTT
CATSRGHLNSTDTQYF
>TRBV27|TRBJ1-1|NA|TRBD1
TGTGCCAGCAGTCTATCAAGACAAAACGACAGGGTGGCTTTCTTT
CASSLSRQNDRVAFF
>TRBV2|TRBJ2-2|NA|TRBD2
TGTGCCAGCAAGACTAGCGGGTTAACTAGCACCGGGGAGCTGTTTTTT
CASKTSGLTSTGELFF
>TRBV9|TRBJ1-5|NA|TRBD1
TGTGCCAGCAAAACTAGGGGGCCTAATCAGCCCCAGCATTTT
CASKTRGPNQPQHF
>TRBV13|TRBJ2-1|NA|NA
TGTGCCAGCAGCCAGGGGGGAGAGGGCTACAATGAGCAGTTCTTC
CASSQGGEGYNEQFF
>TRBV15|TRBJ1-5|NA|TRBD1
TGTGCCACCAGCAGGACAGGGGGGCGCAATCAGCCCCAGCATTTT
CATSRTGGRNQPQHF
>TRBV5-4|TRBJ1-1|once|TRBD1
TGTGCCAGCAGTTCCAGGGGGTGGCTGAACACTGAAGCTTTCTTT
CASSSRGWLNTEAFF
>TRBV6-5|TRBJ1-2|NA|NA
TGTGCCAGCAACGGGGGGTTGGGCTACACCTTC
CASNGGLGYTF
>TRBV10-1|TRBJ2-7|NA|NA
TGCGCCAGCAGTGAGGAGGGGGTCGGCGAGCAGTACTTC
CASSEEGVGEQYF
>TRBV28|TRBJ1-2|NA|TRBD1
TGTGCCAGCAGTGGATTCTCCACAGGGGCTCATGGCTACACCTTC
CASSGFSTGAHGYTF
>TRBV5-5|TRBJ1-2|NA|NA
TGTGCCAGCAGCTTGGAGGTAGCGCCCTATGGCTACACCTTC
CASSLEVAPYGYTF
>TRBV7-8|TRBJ1-3|NA|NA
TGTGCCAGCAGCCCAACGACAGTTAGAAACACCATATATTTT
CASSPTTVRNTIYF
>TRBV7-9|TRBJ1-1|NA|TRBD1
TGTGCCAGCAGCTTAGAAGGGGGCGCGACTGAAGCTTTCTTT
CASSLEGGATEAFF
>TRBV6-5|TRBJ2-3|NA|NA
TGTGCCAGCATGAGGGGGGGCCGGACAGATACGCAGTATTTT
CASMRGGRTDTQYF
>TRBV15|TRBJ1-2|NA|NA
TGTGCCACCAGCAAACTCTATAACTATGGCTACACCTTC
CATSKLYNYGYTF
>TRBV7-9|TRBJ1-2|NA|TRBD1
TGTGCCAGCAGGTCCCCCAACAGGGGAAAAGGCTACACCTTC
CASRSPNRGKGYTF
>TRBV4-1|TRBJ1-1|NA|NA
TGCGCCAGCAGCCAAGCTACCGCGGGGCGTGGTACTGAAGCTTTCTTT
CASSQATAGRGTEAFF
>TRBV15|TRBJ1-1|NA|NA
TGTGCCACCAGTCTCGTCTCAGGGTATAACACTGAAGCTTTCTTT
CATSLVSGYNTEAFF
>TRBV7-2|TRBJ1-2|once|NA
TGTGCCAGCAGCTTAAGCGGGGATCGCTATGGCTACACCTTC
CASSLSGDRYGYTF
>TRBV9|TRBJ2-1|NA|NA
TGTGCCAGCAGCGTAGGGGACTTATACAATGAGCAGTTCTTC
CASSVGDLYNEQFF
>TRBV19|TRBJ1-2|once|NA
TGTGCCAGTCAAGTAACCCGCGGCTCGGGTACCTATGGCTACACCTTC
CASQVTRGSGTYGYTF
>TRBV5-1|TRBJ1-1|NA|NA
TGCGCCAGCAGCTTGGCACAGGGAATAAACACTGAAGCTTTCTTT
CASSLAQGINTEAFF
>TRBV2|TRBJ1-1|NA|NA
TGTGCCAGCAGTGCGGCCTGGGCAGCCACTGAAGCTTTCTTT
CASSAAWAATEAFF
>TRBV4-1|TRBJ2-7|NA|TRBD2
TGCGCCAGCAGCCAAATGGGACTAGCGGCCTACGAGCAGTACTTC
CASSQMGLAAYEQYF
>TRBV5-1|TRBJ2-1|NA|TRBD2
TGCGCCAGCAGCCCCGGGATAGCGGGTAGGAATGAGCAGTTCTTC
CASSPGIAGRNEQFF
>TRBV6-6|TRBJ1-5|NA|NA
TGTGCCAGCAGTTCAGGGTTAAGTCAGCCCCAGCATTTT
CASSSGLSQPQHF
>TRBV29-1|TRBJ1-5|once|TRBD1
TGCAGCGTGCAGGGGGTAGGTGGTAGCAATCAGCCCCAGCATTTT
CSVQGVGGSNQPQHF
>TRBV5-1|TRBJ1-1|NA|NA
TGCGCCAGCAGCTGGGGGGGAAAAGAGAACACTGAAGCTTTCTTT
CASSWGGKENTEAFF
>TRBV19|TRBJ1-2|NA|TRBD1
TGTGCCAGCGGACAGGGGCTTCCTGGCTACACCTTC
CASGQGLPGYTF
>TRBV5-1|TRBJ2-7|NA|TRBD2
TGCGCCAGCAGCTTGGCCGGGACTAGCGGGGGGCCCGGGTACGAGCAGTACTTC
CASSLAGTSGGPGYEQYF
>TRBV6-5|TRBJ1-1|NA|NA
TGTGCCAGCAGTTACCGAGCGAACACTGAAGCTTTCTTT
CASSYRANTEAFF
>TRBV5-1|TRBJ2-3|NA|NA
TGCGCCAGCAGCGGAGACGGCACAGATACGCAGTATTTT
CASSGDGTDTQYF
>TRBV5-1|TRBJ2-1|NA|NA
TGCGCCAGCAGCTTGGCTCAGGTTGTCGGTGAGCAGTTCTTC
CASSLAQVVGEQFF
>TRBV5-1|TRBJ2-1|NA|TRBD2
TGCGCCAGCAGCTTGACCCCGTCCCGGGGGGGTGGCTACAATGAGCAGTTCTTC
CASSLTPSRGGGYNEQFF
>TRBV5-4|TRBJ1-2|once|TRBD1
TGTGCCAGCAGCCAGACGGACAGGGGCTACTATGGCTACACCTTC
CASSQTDRGYYGYTF
>TRBV6-5|TRBJ1-1|NA|NA
TGTGCCAGCAGTTTCACACTGAACACTGAAGCTTTCTTT
CASSFTLNTEAFF
>TRBV5-5|TRBJ1-2|NA|NA
TGTGCCAGCAGCTTGGAAGCAGACAGGTCTCTCAAACGCGGGGGCTACACCTTC
CASSLEADRSLKRGGYTF
>TRBV30|TRBJ1-4|NA|NA
TGTGCCTGGAGCACAGGGTTGGTAACTAATGAAAAACTGTTTTTT
CAWSTGLVTNEKLFF
>TRBV9|TRBJ1-2|NA|TRBD1
TGTGCCAGCACCTCCGGGACAGGGAATGGCTACACCTTC
CASTSGTGNGYTF
>TRBV25-1|TRBJ2-3|NA|NA
TGTGCCAGCAGTGAAGGCCCTAAGGGGGGAGGGCACACAGATACGCAGTATTTT
CASSEGPKGGGHTDTQYF
>TRBV12-1|TRBJ2-7|few|NA
TGTGCCAGCAGCTTCAGGGCCTACGAGCAGTACTTC
CASSFRAYEQYF
>TRBV5-4|TRBJ1-1|NA|NA
TGTGCCAGCAGCTTGGGGCAGGGGATTGACACTGAAGCTTTCTTT
CASSLGQGIDTEAFF
>TRBV28|TRBJ1-2|NA|NA
TGTGCCAGCCGTATCCCAACAGGATTGGACTATGGCTACACCTTC
CASRIPTGLDYGYTF
>TRBV15|TRBJ1-1|NA|NA
TGTGCCACCAGCAGAGAATATCTCTCGCTGGCGAACACTGAAGCTTTCTTT
CATSREYLSLANTEAFF
>TRBV27|TRBJ1-6|NA|NA
TGTGCCAGCAGTTTAAGGGGGTTTCTGAGCTCCTATAATTCACCCCTCCACTTT
CASSLRGFLSSYNSPLHF
>TRBV28|TRBJ2-7|NA|NA
TGTGCCAGCAGTTCCTTAAACGAGCAGTACTTC
CASSSLNEQYF
>TRBV11-2|TRBJ2-3|NA|TRBD1
TGTGCCAGCAGCCGGAGAAGTCCGGGACAGCGTTCGATCTCGGATACGCAGTATTTT
CASSRRSPGQRSISDTQYF
>TRBV6-1|TRBJ1-5|NA|NA
TGTGCCAGCCTGTTGGGGGGAAATCAGCCCCAGCATTTT
CASLLGGNQPQHF
>TRBV7-8|TRBJ2-3|NA|TRBD1
TGTGCCAGCACTAGGACAGGGGGCGCAGATACGCAGTATTTT
CASTRTGGADTQYF
>TRBV9|TRBJ2-2|few|NA
TGTGCCAGCAGCGTAAACAGTCGACGATCCACCGGGGAGCTGTTTTTT
CASSVNSRRSTGELFF
>TRBV6-1|TRBJ1-1|NA|NA
TGTGCCAGCAGTGCCGCGGGGGGTCCTAGGCTGAACACTGAAGCTTTCTTT
CASSAAGGPRLNTEAFF
>TRBV12-1|TRBJ2-1|NA|NA
TGTGCCAGCAGCTTAAAACACAGGGACCGGCAGTTCTTC
CASSLKHRDRQFF